This T cell receptor (beta chain) was found in a study (dated by TCRdb to about 2015). In terms of the full investigation: The study set out to test whether tumor-infiltrating Tregs in breast cancer get recruited from blood Tregs or are instead converted in situ from other CD4+ T cell subsets.

The Miltenyi Naive CD4+ T Cell Isolation kit was used to purify naive CD4+ T cells, and CD25 microbeads were used to remove Tregs. Tumor tissue, along with lymph nodes from ipsilateral axillary dissection, was perfused with PBS, minced, and then digested using collagenase I and hyaluronidase. FACS confirmed that the sorted cell populations were more than 90% pure. Receptor amplification or capture employed multiplex PCR. The sample was run on an Ion Torrent PGM. For the 23-patient analysis, adaptor-ligated barcode primers were used to amplify TRBV12-4/TRBJ1-2 clonotypes. TRBV12-4/TRBJ1-2 amplicons from the approximately 25-patient cohort were sequenced on the Ion Personal Genome Machine system. Turning to the authors' computational methods: For each of nine subset-tissue groups, sequencing data from the five patients were combined, and the groups were compared by unsupervised clustering of TCR gene usage. The Morisita-Horn index, with shared sequences weighted by their contribution to each repertoire, was used to calculate repertoire similarity. TCRdb itself trimmed the public reads at Q25 with fastp, ran MiXCR and retained productive beta chains. Entries are consolidated by CDR3 protein sequence, retaining the most common genes and DNA. It is TCRdb's table, rather than the study itself, that gives the V and J calls and clone size. The sample records some 680 distinct CDR3 sequences, 25% to 30% of which are singletons. Around a sixth of the sample lies in the top ten.

This clonotype is classified as medium-sized (0.01 to 0.1%). The specificity of this receptor is unknown. There are no base qualities to consult, and no much larger clone falls within one base. Paper-wide results and their limitations: The greatest overlap of tumor-infiltrating Treg TCR alpha and beta sequences was with tumor naive CD4+ T cells, followed next by blood naive CD4+ T cells. Tumor memory CD4+ T cell TCR gene usage clustered with blood and lymph node memory CD4+ cells and lymph node naive CD4+ cells. Rather than covering whole repertoires, validation in the larger cohort was restricted to a single TCR beta V-J rearrangement. Across the roughly 24 patients, roughly 13% of TRBV12-4/TRBJ1-2 sequences from tumor Tregs were shared with naive CD4+ cells, compared with under 2.1% shared with blood Tregs or memory cells.

The junction shows trimming of 3 bases on V and 5 bases on J, plus 7 bases between the germline ends. CDR3 length: 12 amino acids, cysteine to phenylalanine. Only the CDR3 DNA is retained, 36 bases long and in frame from the first base. This clonotype was obtained from a female donor with breast cancer. The sequenced material came from tumor-infiltrating naive CD4+ T cells sorted from the breast tumor. The cell subset or site label corresponds to: naive CD4+ T cells, CD4+CD45RA+CD25-. The sequence links TRBV12-3 or TRBV12-4 to TRBJ1-2, with the D gene not clear enough to name. The DNA reads as follows: TGTGCCAGCAGTTTCTCTTCTTATGGCTACACCTTC. Its translation is CASSFSSYGYTF.